The entry that follows covers one T cell receptor (beta chain) sequence. Antigen specificity is unknown. Some clones are missing from TCRdb's copy, which holds only in-frame ones; the method was immunoSEQ multiplex PCR. Of around 45,000 clones listed, roughly 88% are singletons. The record originates from a study of radiotherapy plus CTLA-4 blockade in lung cancer. About the research overall: Patients showed objective responses in around a sixth of cases and disease control in just over 30%. Study-wide results and limits: Expansion of tumor-derived TCR clones was observed in blood after radiotherapy plus ipilimumab. Reported findings show early blood T cell clone dynamics, with interferon-beta, best predicted response.

In germline, CDR1 is LGHNA, CDR2 YSLEER. This CDR3 region has 19 residues. V shed 3 bases, J shed 6 bases, and the junction held 19 bases outside the gene matches. Patients had chemo-refractory metastatic non-small-cell lung cancer and received focal radiation plus CTLA-4 blockade that used ipilimumab. Specimen: peripheral blood, collected from a patient treated with radiotherapy plus ipilimumab. The chain couples TRBV4-3 to TRBJ1-1, with TRBD1 matching over 10 bases. The sequence was obtained from a human donor with non-small cell lung cancer whose response to radiotherapy plus ipilimumab could not be evaluated. CDR3 sequence reads: CASSHDRQGATWSRSEAFF. CDR3 in DNA: TGCGCCAGCAGCCATGACAGACAGGGGGCTACTTGGTCGAGGTCTGAAGCTTTCTTT.